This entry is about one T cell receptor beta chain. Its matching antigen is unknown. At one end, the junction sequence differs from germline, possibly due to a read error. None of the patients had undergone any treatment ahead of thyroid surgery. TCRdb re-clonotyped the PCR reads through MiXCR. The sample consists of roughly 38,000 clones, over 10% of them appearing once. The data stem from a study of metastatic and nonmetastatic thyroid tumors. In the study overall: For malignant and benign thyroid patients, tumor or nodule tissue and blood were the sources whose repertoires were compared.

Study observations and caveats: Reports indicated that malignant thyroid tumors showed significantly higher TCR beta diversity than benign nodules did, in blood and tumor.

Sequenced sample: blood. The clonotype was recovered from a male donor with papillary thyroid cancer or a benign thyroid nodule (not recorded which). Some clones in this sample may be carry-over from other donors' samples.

The CDR3 coding sequence is TGTGCCAGTCGCGACCGAATCCCTGTGGAGCAGTATTTC. This gives the protein CASRDRIPVEQYF. The J gene is TRBJ2-7, the V gene TRBV28; D is uncertain. CDR1 and CDR2 from the germline V gene are MDHEN and SYDVKM. This CDR3 spans 13 amino acids.